The T cell receptor (beta chain) described here comes from a study of T cells in localized non-small cell lung cancer. Per germline, CDR1 SNHLY and CDR2 FYNNEI. The V and J ends lost 6 bases and 8 bases, in that order; junction bases with no gene match: 8. The CDR3 runs to 13 residues. Profiled with immunoSEQ multiplex PCR; TCRdb holds only in-frame clones, not every one. The sample yields 25,000 to 35,000 clones, 85% to 90% seen once. This clone has a handful of counts. The material was peripheral blood, obtained before any cancer treatment. The chain employs TRBV2 and TRBJ1-2, with 8 positions matching TRBD1. The source is a female donor at least 60 years old with stage I lung adenocarcinoma. CDR3 in amino acids: CASRQRTGWGYTF. The CDR3 DNA sequence: TGTGCCAGCAGACAAAGGACAGGGTGGGGCTACACCTTC.